The 18 T cell receptor beta chains below come from one sample, sequenced in a study of cytotoxic CD8 clonotypes in ibrutinib-treated CLL. Assay used: immunoSEQ multiplex PCR; TCRdb lists only in-frame clones, some missing. The sample has around 160,000 clones, roughly 80% seen once. The source was PBMCs, collected after 12 months of ibrutinib treatment. The receptor source for this set is a human donor with chronic lymphocytic leukemia.

This sequence joins TRBV18 and TRBJ2-7; TRBD1 aligns across 12 bases. J gave up 4 bases and V 2 bases, and 3 bases lay outside the gene matches. The CDR3 totals 15 residues. Germline CDR1 and CDR2: KGHSH and LQKENI. This chain's CDR3 is CASSPGTGGLYEQYF. The CDR3 bases are TGTGCCAGCTCACCAGGGACAGGGGGCCTGTACGAGCAGTACTTC.

The chain couples TRBV9 to TRBJ2-3; 9 bases are shared with TRBD2. The CDR3 runs to 15 residues. CDR1 SGDLS and CDR2 YYNGEE come from the germline V gene. V lost 0 bases and J lost 8; bases outside the gene matches: 7. The CDR3, as DNA: TGTGCCAGCAGCGTAGCTGTAGCGGGAGTGGCTACGCAGTATTTT. This sequence encodes CASSVAVAGVATQYF.

The V call is TRBV19, the J call TRBJ1-5; unclear D gene. The germline V gene encodes CDR1 LNHDA and CDR2 SQIVND (reference sequence). This CDR3 contains 14 residues. The V end lost 6 bases, the J end lost 8 bases, and 17 bases lay between the germline ends. CDR3 DNA: TGTGCCAGTAGGCAGGAGGGCTTTGGAAAGCCCCAGCATTTT. It encodes CASRQEGFGKPQHF.

V usage is TRBV7-2 and J usage is TRBJ1-4, with D hard to call. The V gene lost 2 bases and the J gene lost 5 bases, with 12 bases spanning the gap. Germline lookup yields CDR1 SGHTA and CDR2 FQGNSA. The CDR3 has 15 amino acids. The CDR3 loop is CASSLFSSTNEKLFF. For the CDR3, the DNA is TGTGCCAGCAGCTTATTTTCCAGCACGAATGAAAAACTGTTTTTT.

This clone has just a few counts. The chain combines TRBV11-3 with TRBJ2-3; no reliable D call. The CDR3 is made up of 12 amino acids. Germline V gene sequence: CDR1 SGHNT, CDR2 YENEEA. V shed 5 bases and J shed 7 bases, with 10 bases lying between them. DNA for the CDR3: TGTGCCAGCAGCCTTAATGGATATACGCAGTATTTT. This encodes CASSLNGYTQYF.

V and J are TRBV6-5 and TRBJ2-2; 10 bases line up with TRBD2. CDR1 MNHEY and CDR2 SVGAGI come from the germline V gene. With V trimmed by 2 bases and J by 6 bases, 3 bases remained unmatched. This CDR3 is built from 15 residues. The DNA of the CDR3 is TGTGCCAGCAGTTACCAGCGGGGGGGGCCCGGGGAGCTGTTTTTT. This sequence encodes CASSYQRGGPGELFF.

The rearrangement joins TRBV28 to TRBJ1-1, with a possible D match to TRBD1 (6 bases). The CDR3 runs 13 residues. The V and J ends lost 9 bases and 8 bases respectively, with 19 bases between them. The germline gives CDR1 MDHEN, CDR2 SYDVKM. CDR3 coding DNA: TGTGCCAGTATCACCGCGGGGGCGAACGAAGCTTTCTTT. Residues: CASITAGANEAFF.

The chain joins TRBV5-1 to TRBJ1-4, with TRBD1 matching over 9 bases. The V segment lost 6 bases and the J segment 12 bases; nucleotides outside the gene matches: 6. This CDR3 is built from 12 residues. The V gene's germline CDR1 is SGHRS and CDR2 YFSETQ. This CDR3 reads CASTGTGMELFF. The CDR3 region has the DNA TGCGCCAGCACCGGGACAGGGATGGAACTGTTTTTT.

The chain is built from TRBV2 and TRBJ2-1; weak D call: TRBD1 (5 bases). The CDR3 is made up of 14 amino acids. Trimming took 6 bases from V and 4 from J, leaving 13 bases between them. Per germline, CDR1 SNHLY and CDR2 FYNNEI. The CDR3 nucleotides read TGTGCCAGCAGGTCCGCTGGGGCGTACAATGAGCAGTTCTTC. Protein sequence: CASRSAGAYNEQFF.

The rearrangement links TRBV6-5 to TRBJ2-7; D might be TRBD2 (7 bases). From germline, CDR1 is MNHEY and CDR2 SVGAGI. CDR3 size: 15 residues. V was trimmed by 6 bases and J by 5 bases, leaving 20 bases between them. CDR3 residues: CASRPRGGGSHEQYF. As DNA, the CDR3 is TGTGCCAGCAGACCCCGGGGAGGGGGATCCCACGAGCAGTACTTC.

The V call is TRBV19, the J call TRBJ2-3; 11 nucleotides align to TRBD2. CDR1 and CDR2 from the germline V gene are LNHDA and SQIVND (reference sequence). With 8 bases clipped from V and 9 bases from J, the junction kept 4 bases outside the gene matches. The CDR3 length is 12 residues. CDR3 DNA sequence: TGTGCCAGTGCGGCTAGCGGGAGGACGCAGTATTTT. Its protein is CASAASGRTQYF.

The rearrangement links TRBV4-2 to TRBJ1-4; TRBD1 is a possible D gene (5 bases). The CDR3 extends over 13 amino acids. V lost 5 bases and J lost 8, with 12 bases in between. From germline, CDR1 is LGHNA and CDR2 YNFKEQ. CDR3 region: CASSADQGEKLFF. The CDR3 bases are TGTGCCAGCAGCGCCGATCAGGGAGAAAAACTGTTTTTT.

The rearrangement joins TRBV9 to TRBJ1-2; 8 positions agree with TRBD1. The CDR3 covers 14 residues. J gave up 5 bases and V 0 bases, and 3 bases lay outside the gene matches. The germline V gene encodes CDR1 SGDLS and CDR2 YYNGEE. Here the CDR3 DNA reads TGTGCCAGCAGCGTAGGACAGGGGTCTTATGGCTACACCTTC. It is translated as CASSVGQGSYGYTF.

CDR3 DNA sequence: TGTGCCAGCTCACCCCCATCCGTGGGTGGAAACACCATATATTTT. Its protein is CASSPPSVGGNTIYF. V and J are TRBV18 and TRBJ1-3; no firm D call. The germline V and J ends were trimmed by 3 bases and 3 bases, with 12 bases remaining between them. Germline CDR1 is KGHSH and CDR2 is LQKENI. The CDR3 totals 15 residues.

The chain combines TRBV18 with TRBJ2-3; maybe TRBD1 (6 bases). Germline-derived CDR1 and CDR2 are KGHSH and LQKENI. V was shortened by 1 base and J by 2 bases, with 13 bases between the two germline ends. The CDR3 length is 16 residues. DNA for the CDR3: TGTGCCAGCTCACCACTCACGACAGGTTCCACAGATACGCAGTATTTT. Protein product: CASSPLTTGSTDTQYF. The full variable domain, rest sourced from reference TRBV18 and TRBJ2-3, is NAGVMQNPRHLVRRRGQEARLRCSPMKGHSHVYWYRQLPEEGLKFMVYLQKENIIDESGMPKERFSAEFPKEGPSILRIQQVVRGDSAAYFCASSPLTTGSTDTQYFGPGTRLTVL.

The chain is built from TRBV21-1 and TRBJ1-1. TRBV21-1 is noted as a pseudogene. The CDR3 has 21 residues. The CDR3 is CASSSRGGPFRVRKWMTEAFF. CDR3 coding DNA: TGTGCCAGCAGCTCCCGAGGGGGGCCTTTCAGGGTACGGAAATGGATGACTGAAGCTTTCTTT.

The J gene is TRBJ2-7, the V gene TRBV7-2, with a weak D call TRBD1 (6 bases). The CDR3 length is 15 residues. V shed 0 bases and J shed 2 bases, with 11 bases lying between them. Germline assignment: CDR1 SGHTA and CDR2 FQGNSA. CDR3 region: CASSLAGGTTYEQYF. In nucleotides, the CDR3 is TGTGCCAGCAGCTTAGCAGGGGGAACCACCTACGAGCAGTACTTC.

This rearrangement joins TRBV7-2 to TRBJ2-7; D is uncertain. The CDR3 has 15 amino acids. Trimming stripped 0 bases from V and 2 bases from J, with 11 bases between. Germline CDR1 SGHTA, CDR2 FQGNSA. The CDR3 protein is CASSLAGASAYEQYF. CDR3 nucleotide sequence: TGTGCCAGCAGCTTAGCCGGCGCCAGCGCCTACGAGCAGTACTTC.